A selection of T cell receptor beta chains follows, all from one sample in a study of cytotoxic CD8 clonotypes in ibrutinib-treated CLL. Clones were sequenced by immunoSEQ multiplex PCR, and TCRdb holds only the in-frame ones, with some missing. This repertoire shows approximately 210,000 clones, about 72% found once; its top ten account for around an eighth. The specimen was PBMCs, collected after 24 months of ibrutinib treatment. The receptor source for this set is a human donor with chronic lymphocytic leukemia. The CDR3 runs from the conserved cysteine through the conserved F or W. The D gene is left open where the match is weak. Clone size appears in some rows only: once, few, many, or a class for an expanded clone.

D	V	J	size	DNA	CDR3
.	TRBV14	TRBJ2-5	few	TGTGCCAGCAGCCAAGTTGAGACCCAGTACTTC	CASSQVETQYF
TRBD1	TRBV5-4	TRBJ2-5	few	TGTGCCAGCAGCACCGGACAGGGAACCCAAGAGACCCAGTACTTC	CASSTGQGTQETQYF
.	TRBV6-4	TRBJ2-2	.	TGTGCCACAAAACGACAAGAAACCGGGGAGCTGTTTTTT	CATKRQETGELFF
TRBD1	TRBV19	TRBJ1-2	.	TGTGCCAGTAGTACTAAACAGGGGGCGAGAGGCTATGGCTACACCTTC	CASSTKQGARGYGYTF
TRBD2	TRBV5-4	TRBJ2-5	once	TGTGCCAGCAGCTCCCCGACTAGCGGAGAGACCCAGTACTTC	CASSSPTSGETQYF
.	TRBV11-3	TRBJ1-5	.	TGTGCCAGCAGCTTAGATCCACCGACGGAACGACTGGGGAATCAGCCCCAGCATTTT	CASSLDPPTERLGNQPQHF
.	TRBV10-1	TRBJ1-2	.	TGCGCCAGCAGTGAAGTGAAGGGAGACGGCTACACCTTC	CASSEVKGDGYTF
TRBD2	TRBV9	TRBJ2-7	.	TGTGCCAGCAGCCCCCGTTTGGGACTAGCGGGCGGAGGCCTCTACGAGCAGTACTTC	CASSPRLGLAGGGLYEQYF
.	TRBV6-6	TRBJ2-1	.	TGTGCCAGCAGGGCGGAGCGGAGCTCCTACAATGAGCAGTTCTTC	CASRAERSSYNEQFF
TRBD2	TRBV5-1	TRBJ2-1	once	TGCGCCAGCAGCAAGGTAGCTAGCGGGAGCTCTAGGGAGCAGTTCTTC	CASSKVASGSSREQFF
.	TRBV29-1	TRBJ2-3	few	TGCAGCGTTGGGGCGGATAGCACAGATACGCAGTATTTT	CSVGADSTDTQYF
.	TRBV7-9	TRBJ2-7	.	TGTGCCAGCAGCTTAGGTTCAGGGGCCTACGAGCAGTACTTC	CASSLGSGAYEQYF
TRBD2	TRBV30	TRBJ2-1	.	TGTGCCTGGAGTTTAACTAGCGGGAGTACGGACAATGAGCAGTTCTTC	CAWSLTSGSTDNEQFF
.	TRBV2	TRBJ1-1	.	TGTGCCAGCAGGGAGGACAGCTTGAACACTGAAGCTTTCTTT	CASREDSLNTEAFF
.	TRBV5-1	TRBJ2-1	.	TGCGCCAGCAGCTTGACCTTTTCGGGGTCATTCAATGAGCAGTTCTTC	CASSLTFSGSFNEQFF